This T cell receptor (beta chain) was sequenced during a study of CD8+ T cells in alopecia areata. General study results and limits: Scalp sequencing captures resident alphabeta T cells of normal skin too.

This clone was seen a handful of times. Its antigen is currently unknown. Mouse germline and gene names are used. The read terminates 4 residues before the CDR3 end, so the remaining end is supplied by the germline J gene. The sample has other DNA sequences that encode this CDR3 too. Following extraction, RNA underwent reverse transcription to cDNA, which served as the sequencing template. Clones were sequenced by immunoSEQ multiplex PCR, and TCRdb holds only the in-frame ones, with some missing. This repertoire holds 200,000 to 300,000 clones, and none appear only once. The ends lost 4 bases at V and 3 bases at J; junction bases unmatched: 2. This CDR3 region has 14 residues. From germline, CDR1 is NNHDY and CDR2 SYVADS. The study sorted pooled cutaneous lymph node cells by CD4, CD8alpha, NKG2D, NKG2ACE and other markers.

Sequenced sample: CD4+ T cells sorted from a lymph node. V is TRBV13-3 and J is TRBJ2-5; 10 bases are a match to TRBD2. This TCR was sampled from a C3H/HeJ mouse with alopecia areata. As its MHC haplotype, the strain has H2-k. The DNA read from the CDR3 is TGTGCCAGCAGTCTGACTGGGGGGCAAGAC. Protein: CASSLTGGQD. In full, the CDR3 is CASSLTGGQDTQYF.